The 3 T cell receptor beta chains given below trace back to one sample, sequenced in a study of read filtering for tumor transcriptome and immune sequencing. From around 0.4 ug of RNA, a library with molecular barcoded alpha/delta and beta/gamma adaptors was made. Each CDR3 protein gets one entry after TCRdb re-called the reads with MiXCR. The data show 25,000 to 35,000 distinct CDR3 sequences, less than 20% seen once. The sample taken for sequencing was a population of CD138-negative cells sorted from bone marrow. Source of these receptors: a donor aged 40 or older with multiple myeloma.

This clonotype is medium-sized (0.01 to 0.1%). V is TRBV29-1 and J is TRBJ2-1; 9 bases line up with TRBD2. The CDR3 is 17 residues long. Germline values: CDR1 SQVTM, CDR2 ANQGSEA. J lost 7 bases, V lost 7 bases, and 20 bases had no gene match. CDR3 protein: CSAKTHLRRGGSNEQFF. The CDR3 DNA sequence: TGCAGCGCTAAGACGCATCTGCGGCGGGGGGGTTCTAATGAGCAGTTCTTC.

This clonotype was detected many times. The CDR3 DNA reads as TGTGCCAGCAGTCCCCCCCCAGGGTCGAGCAATCAGCCCCAGCATTTT. Protein: CASSPPPGSSNQPQHF. V usage is TRBV28 and J usage is TRBJ1-5; tentatively, D is TRBD1 (5 bases). The V gene's germline CDR1 is MDHEN and CDR2 SYDVKM. The CDR3 is 16 amino acids. The V end lost 5 bases, the J end lost 1 base, and 15 bases lay between the germline ends.

Ten or more counts support this clonotype. V and J are TRBV6-1 and TRBJ1-1; 8 nucleotides line up with TRBD1. The germline V gene encodes CDR1 MNHNS and CDR2 SASEGT. Trimming removed 9 bases from V and 4 bases from J; junction bases left unmatched: 10. This CDR3 comprises 14 residues. The CDR3 bases are TGTGCCAGTACGTCAACAGGGGGTGGCACTGAAGCTTTCTTT. Amino acid sequence: CASTSTGGGTEAFF.